The subject of this entry is one TCR beta chain. Clones were sequenced by immunoSEQ multiplex PCR, and TCRdb holds only the in-frame ones, with some missing. Of tens of thousands of clones in the sample, approximately 90% were seen once. The data were taken from a study of blood T cell repertoires in COVID-19. For the study at large: The samples span acute and convalescent COVID-19 from the United States, Italy and Spain. The cDNA or gDNA used as material had been derived from T cells, B-cell-depleted T cells, or PBMCs.

The CDR3 sequence is 15 residues long. CDR1 and CDR2 (germline): LGHNA, YNFKEQ. V dropped 3 bases and J dropped 2; count of bases not matched to a gene: 3. The chain is built from TRBV4-2 and TRBJ2-2; TRBD2 matches 7 bases. The clonotype comes from a human donor in a cohort sampled during active COVID-19. Sequencing was performed on peripheral blood. The CDR3 reads CASSQTAGNTGELFF. For the CDR3, the DNA is TGTGCCAGCAGCCAGACAGCGGGAAACACCGGGGAGCTGTTTTTT.